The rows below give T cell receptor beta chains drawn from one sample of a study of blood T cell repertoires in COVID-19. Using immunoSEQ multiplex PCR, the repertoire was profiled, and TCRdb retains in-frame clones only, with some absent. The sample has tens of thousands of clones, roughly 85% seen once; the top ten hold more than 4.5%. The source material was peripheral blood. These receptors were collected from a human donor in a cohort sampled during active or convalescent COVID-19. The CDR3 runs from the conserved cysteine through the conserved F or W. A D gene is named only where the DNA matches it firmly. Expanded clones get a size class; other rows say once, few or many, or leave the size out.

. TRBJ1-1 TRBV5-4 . CASSFVSGNTEAFF TGTGCCAGCAGCTTCGTTTCGGGGAACACTGAAGCTTTCTTT
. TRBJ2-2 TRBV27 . CASRRPGTPAAGELFF TGTGCCAGCAGGCGCCCCGGGACTCCGGCGGCGGGGGAGCTGTTTTTT
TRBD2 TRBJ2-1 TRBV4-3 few CASSQEGVAGVQFF TGCGCCAGCAGCCAAGAGGGAGTAGCGGGGGTACAGTTCTTC
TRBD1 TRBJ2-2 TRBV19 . CASGTGGHTGELFF TGTGCCAGCGGGACAGGGGGGCACACCGGGGAGCTGTTTTTT
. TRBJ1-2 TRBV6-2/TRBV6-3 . CASSNWAGLSGYTF TGTGCCAGCAGTAACTGGGCCGGCTTAAGTGGCTACACCTTC
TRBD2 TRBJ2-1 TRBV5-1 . CASSRGTSGTYNEQFF TGCGCCAGCAGCAGGGGGACTAGCGGAACCTACAATGAGCAGTTCTTC
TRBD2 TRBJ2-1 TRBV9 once CASSARASGGLGQFF TGTGCCAGCAGCGCGAGGGCTAGCGGGGGGCTCGGACAGTTCTTC
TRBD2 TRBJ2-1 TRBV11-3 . CASSPGLAGGPRSYNEQFF TGTGCCAGCAGCCCGGGACTAGCGGGGGGTCCTCGCTCCTACAATGAGCAGTTCTTC
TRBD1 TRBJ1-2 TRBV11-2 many CASSSFDRGANYGYTF TGTGCCAGCAGCTCCTTCGACAGGGGAGCTAACTATGGCTACACCTTC
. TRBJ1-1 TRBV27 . CASSLSQVFTEAFF TGTGCCAGCAGTTTATCGCAGGTATTCACTGAAGCTTTCTTT
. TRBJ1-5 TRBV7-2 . CASSLYTAPGPQHF TGTGCCAGCAGCTTATATACCGCGCCAGGGCCCCAGCATTTT
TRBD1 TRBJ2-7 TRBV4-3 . CASSQVDRAYEQYF TGCGCCAGCAGCCAAGTCGACAGGGCCTACGAGCAGTACTTC
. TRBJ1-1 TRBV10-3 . CAIRATSGTPEAFF TGTGCCATCAGGGCGACCTCCGGGACTCCTGAAGCTTTCTTT
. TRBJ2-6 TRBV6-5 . CASSLSFSGANVLTF TGTGCCAGCAGTTTGAGTTTCTCTGGGGCCAACGTCCTGACTTTC
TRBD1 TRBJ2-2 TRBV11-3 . CASSFSGTGASGTGELFF TGTGCCAGCAGCTTTTCCGGGACAGGGGCTTCGGGCACCGGGGAGCTGTTTTTT
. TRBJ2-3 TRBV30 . CAWSVLEDRTDTQYF TGTGCCTGGAGTGTACTAGAGGATCGCACAGATACGCAGTATTTT
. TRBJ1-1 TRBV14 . CASSQETRVSEAFF TGTGCCAGCAGCCAAGAAACGAGGGTCTCTGAAGCTTTCTTT
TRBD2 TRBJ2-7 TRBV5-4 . CASSFSGGALEQYF TGTGCCAGCAGCTTTAGCGGGGGGGCTCTGGAGCAGTACTTC
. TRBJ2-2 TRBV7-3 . CASSLSGLRTGELFF TGTGCCAGCAGCTTATCGGGACTCCGCACCGGGGAGCTGTTTTTT
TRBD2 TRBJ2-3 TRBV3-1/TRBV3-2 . CASGAGGPADTQYF TGTGCCAGCGGGGCGGGGGGGCCAGCAGATACGCAGTATTTT
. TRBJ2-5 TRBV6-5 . CASSHRARSETQYF TGTGCCAGCAGCCACAGGGCCCGCTCGGAGACCCAGTACTTC
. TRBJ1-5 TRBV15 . CATSTTWTAYQPQHF TGTGCCACCAGCACCACTTGGACAGCATATCAGCCCCAGCATTTT
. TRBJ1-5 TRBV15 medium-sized CATSRGGLPQPQHF TGTGCCACCAGCAGAGGAGGGTTGCCTCAGCCCCAGCATTTT
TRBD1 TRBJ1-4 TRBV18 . CASSRGQGNEKLFF TGTGCCAGCTCACGGGGACAGGGAAATGAAAAACTGTTTTTT
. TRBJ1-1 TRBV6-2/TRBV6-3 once CASSHPGAEAFF TGTGCCAGCAGTCACCCGGGAGCTGAAGCTTTCTTT
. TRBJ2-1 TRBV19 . CASREYNEQFF TGTGCCAGCCGGGAGTACAATGAGCAGTTCTTC
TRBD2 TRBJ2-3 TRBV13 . CASSVHSGGADTQYF TGTGCCAGCTCGGTACATAGCGGGGGGGCGGATACGCAGTATTTT
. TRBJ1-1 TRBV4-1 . CASQPPGDVYAEAFF TGCGCCAGCCAACCCCCAGGGGATGTATACGCTGAAGCTTTCTTT
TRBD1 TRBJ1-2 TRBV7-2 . CASSLEGQGQGGYTF TGTGCCAGCAGCTTAGAGGGACAGGGGCAGGGAGGCTACACCTTC
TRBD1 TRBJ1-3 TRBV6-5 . CASRGDSISGNTIYF TGTGCCAGCAGGGGGGACAGTATCTCTGGAAACACCATATATTTT
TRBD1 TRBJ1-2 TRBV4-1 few CASSQVDRAVYGYTF TGCGCCAGCAGCCAAGTTGACAGGGCCGTCTATGGCTACACCTTC
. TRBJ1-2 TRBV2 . CASPRGNYGYTF TGTGCCAGCCCTCGGGGAAACTATGGCTACACCTTC
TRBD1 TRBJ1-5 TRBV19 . CASWGTGYSNQPQHF TGTGCCAGCTGGGGGACAGGGTATAGCAATCAGCCCCAGCATTTT
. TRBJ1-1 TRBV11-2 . CASSLDPGRANTEAFF TGTGCCAGCAGCTTAGACCCTGGCAGGGCGAACACTGAAGCTTTCTTT
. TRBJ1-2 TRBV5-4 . CASSPSVRGTVHGYTF TGTGCCAGCAGCCCCTCAGTTAGGGGGACGGTCCATGGCTACACCTTC
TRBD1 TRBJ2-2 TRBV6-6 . CASRTGGEGTGELFF TGTGCCAGCAGAACAGGGGGCGAGGGCACCGGGGAGCTGTTTTTT
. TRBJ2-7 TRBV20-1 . CSARAGHEQYF TGCAGTGCCCGCGCGGGGCACGAGCAGTACTTC
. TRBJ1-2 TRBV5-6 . CASSWNWDTSYGYTF TGTGCCAGCAGCTGGAACTGGGACACAAGCTATGGCTACACCTTC
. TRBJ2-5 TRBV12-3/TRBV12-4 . CASSLGAGETQYF TGTGCCAGCAGTTTAGGGGCGGGGGAGACCCAGTACTTC
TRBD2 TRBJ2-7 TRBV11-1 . CASSGTSGAPYEQYF TGTGCCAGCAGTGGCACTAGCGGGGCGCCCTACGAGCAGTACTTC
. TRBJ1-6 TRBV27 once CASSSRGPNYNSPLHF TGTGCCAGCAGCTCCCGAGGGCCTAACTATAATTCACCCCTCCACTTT
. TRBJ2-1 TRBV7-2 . CASSLVVSSYNEQFF TGTGCCAGCAGCTTGGTAGTGAGCTCCTACAATGAGCAGTTCTTC
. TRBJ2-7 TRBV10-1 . CASSESGAAPFYEQYF TGCGCCAGCAGTGAGTCAGGGGCAGCTCCATTCTACGAGCAGTACTTC
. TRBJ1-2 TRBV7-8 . CASSLAEGNYGYTF TGTGCCAGCAGCTTAGCGGAGGGGAACTATGGCTACACCTTC
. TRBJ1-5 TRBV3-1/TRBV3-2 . CASSQDRDQPQHF TGTGCCAGCAGCCAAGATCGAGATCAGCCCCAGCATTTT
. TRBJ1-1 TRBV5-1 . CASSLMVGGTEAFF TGCGCCAGCAGCTTGATGGTAGGGGGCACTGAAGCTTTCTTT
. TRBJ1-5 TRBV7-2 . CASSLRGKHQPQHF TGTGCCAGCAGCTTAAGGGGGAAACATCAGCCCCAGCATTTT
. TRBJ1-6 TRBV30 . CAWIGAPNPNSPLHF TGTGCCTGGATCGGAGCCCCAAACCCTAATTCACCCCTCCACTTT
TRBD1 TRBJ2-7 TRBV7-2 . CASSSGTGRDEQYF TGTGCCAGCAGCTCCGGGACAGGGCGCGACGAGCAGTACTTC
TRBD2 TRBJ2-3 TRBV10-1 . CASSEKPPLLLAGGNTDTQYF TGCGCCAGCAGTGAGAAACCTCCCCTCCTACTAGCGGGGGGTAACACAGATACGCAGTATTTT
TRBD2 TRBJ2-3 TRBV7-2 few CASSLAASGGTDTQYF TGTGCCAGCAGCTTAGCGGCTAGCGGGGGAACAGATACGCAGTATTTT
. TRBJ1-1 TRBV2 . CASKDQANTEAFF TGTGCCAGCAAAGACCAGGCGAACACTGAAGCTTTCTTT